This TCR beta chain was sequenced during a study of T cells in Graves' hyperthyroidism and ophthalmopathy. The study included ophthalmopathy patients with Clinical Activity Score at least 3, NOSPECS grade at least 4 and duration under 3 months. V dropped 3 bases and J dropped 5; count of bases not matched to a gene: 1. This CDR3 is built from 15 residues. Germline loops: CDR1 ENHRY, CDR2 SYGVKD. The source material, RNA transcripts, was used to amplify TCR beta CDR3 regions. Primed by the HTBI set, a first-round RT-PCR was run on the TCR CDR3. TCRdb processed the multiplex PCR reads anew with MiXCR; each CDR3 protein has one entry. In the table there are approximately 610,000 distinct CDR3 sequences, roughly 14% of which are singletons. This clonotype was counted at least ten times.

The sequence was obtained from a middle-aged woman with Graves' ophthalmopathy. The material sequenced was blood. The chain links TRBV10-3 to TRBJ2-2; 12 nucleotides agree with TRBD2. The CDR3 nucleotides read TGTGCCATCAGTGATACTAGCGGGAGGACCGGGGAGCTGTTTTTT. Protein sequence: CAISDTSGRTGELFF.